One sample yielded the 14 T cell receptor beta chains listed below, sequenced in a study of shared clonotypes between healthy human individuals. Data came from immunoSEQ multiplex PCR; TCRdb stores just in-frame clones and leaves some out. The data show 980,000 or so clones, around 80% seen once. The sequenced sample was memory CD4+ T cells sorted from blood. Regarding subset: CD45RA-negative fraction. The receptors shown here come from a man aged 18-30 years in good health.

The J gene is TRBJ1-1, the V gene TRBV28, with a weak D call TRBD1 (6 bases). Per germline, CDR1 MDHEN and CDR2 SYDVKM. The CDR3 totals 15 residues. V lost 2 bases and J 10 bases, leaving 20 bases between the germline ends. CDR3 sequence: CASSLEARGTLRAFF. The CDR3 DNA sequence: TGTGCCAGCAGTTTAGAAGCCAGGGGAACGTTGCGAGCTTTCTTT.

V gene TRBV30 combines with J gene TRBJ2-7, with D maybe TRBD2 (6 bases). The length of the CDR3 is 14 residues. V lost 3 bases, J lost 2 bases, and 14 bases lay in between. Germline CDR1 is GTSNPN and CDR2 is SVGIG (reference sequence). The CDR3 here is CAWRGRDWPYEQYF. The CDR3 nucleotides read TGTGCCTGGAGGGGGCGGGATTGGCCCTACGAGCAGTACTTC.

A word on this clone: The sample holds other DNA sequences that translate to the same CDR3. The rearrangement joins TRBV7-2 to TRBJ2-7; no clear D. Between the trimmed V and J ends, which lost 5 bases and 1 base, there was a span of 6 bases. Germline CDR1 SGHTA, CDR2 FQGNSA. The CDR3 runs 12 residues. In DNA, the CDR3 is TGTGCCAGCAGCCATGGGTCCTACGAGCAGTACTTC. Its protein product is CASSHGSYEQYF.

This clone occurred a few times. The gene calls are TRBV9 and TRBJ2-1; D may be TRBD2 (6 bases). The CDR3 runs 14 residues. Trimming cost V 7 bases and J 8 bases, with 19 bases left between them. The V gene's germline CDR1 is SGDLS and CDR2 YYNGEE. Here the CDR3 reads CASSRALAFDEQFF. The CDR3 DNA reads TGTGCCAGCTCGAGGGCACTAGCCTTCGATGAGCAGTTCTTC.

The chain recombines TRBV29-1 with TRBJ2-1, with TRBD2 matching 10 bases. This CDR3 comprises 15 residues. Germline V gene data show CDR1 as SQVTM and CDR2 as ANQGSEA. Trimming at V came to 6 bases and at J to 9 bases, leaving 14 bases not matched to a gene. The CDR3 DNA reads TGCAGCGTCCGTACCTCCGGGACTAGCGTAGGTGAGCAGTTCTTC. It is translated as CSVRTSGTSVGEQFF.

J is TRBJ1-5 and V is TRBV27; 11 bases fit TRBD1. The J segment lost 2 bases and the V segment lost 8 bases, leaving 5 bases of the junction unmatched. The CDR3 sequence is 15 residues long. Germline assignment: CDR1 MNHEY and CDR2 SMNVEV (reference sequence). CDR3 nucleotides: TGTGCCAGCGGACAGGGGGCAGTCGGCAATCAGCCCCAGCATTTT. Protein: CASGQGAVGNQPQHF.

As concerns this clone: Additional DNA sequences in this sample encode the identical CDR3. The genes are TRBV18 and TRBJ1-2; tentatively, D is TRBD1 (6 bases). CDR3 size: 14 residues. V shed 3 bases and J shed 4 bases, with 12 bases lying between them. From germline, CDR1 is KGHSH and CDR2 LQKENI. The CDR3 spells CASSPDRRGYGYTF. DNA of the CDR3: TGTGCCAGCTCACCTGACAGGCGAGGCTATGGCTACACCTTC.

Points on this clone: This could be a read error, since a much larger clone is one nucleotide away. Other DNA sequences from this sample encode an identical CDR3 as well. This chain connects TRBV7-2 to TRBJ2-1; 10 bases are a match to TRBD2. The CDR3 length is 15 residues. Germline V gene lookup returns CDR1 SGHTA and CDR2 FQGNSA. The CDR3 DNA reads as TGTGCCAGCAGGTTAGCGGGAGGATCCTACAATGAGCAGTTCTTC. It yields the protein CASRLAGGSYNEQFF.

The chain couples TRBV4-3 to TRBJ2-1; TRBD2 aligns across 9 bases. The CDR3 is made up of 16 amino acids. Germline V gene lookup returns CDR1 LGHNA and CDR2 YSLEER. V was clipped by 0 bases and J by 12 bases; unmatched bases: 12. DNA for the CDR3: TGCGCCAGCAGCCAAGAAGTAGCGGGAGCCCGGTGGGCGCAGTTCTTC. Protein product: CASSQEVAGARWAQFF.

In this sample, this clone turned up once. This rearrangement joins TRBV5-4 to TRBJ2-7, with 9 bases fitting TRBD1. V trimming: 9 bases; J trimming: 9 bases; junction bases outside the gene matches: 13. CDR1 is SGHNT, CDR2 YYREEE, per germline (reference sequence). The CDR3 covers 13 residues. CDR3 protein: CATAEDRGFGQYF. CDR3 in DNA: TGTGCCACCGCTGAGGACAGGGGCTTCGGGCAGTACTTC.

The table lists this clone with a count of one. This chain links TRBV5-1 with TRBJ2-5; TRBD2 aligns across 7 bases. Germline V gene data show CDR1 as SGHRS and CDR2 as YFSETQ. The CDR3 totals 16 residues. With V trimmed by 0 bases and J by 7 bases, 12 bases remained unmatched. CDR3 loop: CASSLAPAASGPTQYF. CDR3 sequence (DNA): TGCGCCAGCAGCTTGGCCCCGGCGGCTAGCGGACCGACCCAGTACTTC.

Notes on this clone: Distinct nucleotide sequences in the sample also encode this CDR3. DNA of the CDR3: TGTGCCAGCAGCTCGGGACAGGGGTATGGCTACACCTTC. This sequence encodes CASSSGQGYGYTF. The rearrangement joins TRBV11-2 to TRBJ1-2; TRBD1 matches at 10 bases. The germline V gene encodes CDR1 SGHAT and CDR2 FQNNGV. The junction had 1 base not matched to a gene; V was cut back by 4 bases and J by 5 bases. The CDR3 loop spans 13 amino acids.

The V and J genes are TRBV5-6 and TRBJ2-7, with TRBD1 as a possible D gene (6 bases). Germline V gene data show CDR1 as SGHDT and CDR2 as YYEEEE. The V gene lost 4 bases and the J gene lost 5 bases, with 22 bases spanning the gap. The CDR3 is 16 amino acids. The CDR3 is CASSPPGQQGRNEQYF. The DNA of the CDR3 is TGTGCCAGCAGCCCCCCAGGGCAACAGGGCAGAAACGAGCAGTACTTC.

The chain combines TRBV5-1 with TRBJ2-2; D is undetermined. Trimming took 2 bases from V and 5 from J, leaving 7 bases between them. The CDR3 contains 13 residues. Germline CDR1 reads SGHRS; CDR2 reads YFSETQ. The CDR3 coding sequence is TGCGCCAGCAGCTTCACAGAGACCGGGGAGCTGTTTTTT. It is translated as CASSFTETGELFF.